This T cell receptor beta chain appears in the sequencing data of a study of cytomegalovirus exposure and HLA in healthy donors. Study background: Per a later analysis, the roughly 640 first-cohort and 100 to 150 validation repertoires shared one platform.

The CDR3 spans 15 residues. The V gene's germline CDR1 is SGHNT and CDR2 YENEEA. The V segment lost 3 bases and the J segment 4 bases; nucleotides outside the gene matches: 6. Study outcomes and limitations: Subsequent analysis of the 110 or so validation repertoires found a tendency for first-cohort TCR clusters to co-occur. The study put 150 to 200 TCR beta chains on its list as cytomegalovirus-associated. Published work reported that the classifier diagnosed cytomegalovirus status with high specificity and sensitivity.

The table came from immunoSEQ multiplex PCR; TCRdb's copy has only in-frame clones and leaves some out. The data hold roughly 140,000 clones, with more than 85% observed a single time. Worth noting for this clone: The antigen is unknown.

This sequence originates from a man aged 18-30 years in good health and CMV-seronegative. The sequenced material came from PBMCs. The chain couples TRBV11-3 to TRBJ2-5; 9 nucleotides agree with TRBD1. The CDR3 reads CASSFTGGAGETQYF. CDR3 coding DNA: TGTGCCAGCAGCTTCACAGGGGGCGCAGGAGAGACCCAGTACTTC.